This T cell receptor (beta chain) was found in a study of identifying expanded T cells in peripheral blood (dated by TCRdb to about 2019). About the full investigation: Technical replicates were generated by sequencing separate aliquots of the same genomic DNA pool, and four replicates were compared pairwise.

What the study reported, not specific to this receptor: About 1.3 differentially abundant clones were flagged by the binomial model between technical replicates, whereas about 16 and 20 were flagged over approximately two weeks and four weeks, respectively. Variance in clone template counts between approximately 2-week samples significantly increased with total template count across all healthy donors. Across all healthy-donor time intervals, the beta-binomial model significantly lowered both the number of clones called differentially abundant and the false-positive rate. The authors expected biological variance in healthy repertoires might increase further over much longer intervals such as months to years.

This clone showed up just a few times. Its cognate antigen has yet to be identified. No clone much larger than this one lies a single base away; base qualities are absent. The germline V gene encodes CDR1 KGHSY and CDR2 FQNENV. Its CDR3 holds 13 amino acids, cysteine through phenylalanine. Of all the DNA, just the CDR3 is kept, 39 bases in frame from base 1. The junction carries 11 bases between V and J, which are trimmed by 4 bases and 5 bases respectively. The immunoSEQ Assay, which relies on bias-controlled multiplex PCR amplification of genomic DNA, was used to profile TCRbeta CDR3 regions. For the original study's pipeline: To quantify the absolute abundance of each unique TCRbeta CDR3 region, the sequences were collapsed and filtered. Differential abundance was tested with a binomial (Fisher-equivalent) model and with a beta-binomial model adding time-dependent variance fitted from healthy donors. Clones with fewer than 5 combined templates were removed, and differential abundance was called for clones with a Benjamini-Hochberg FDR below 0.01. Using the form v = (b*log(k)+a)^2, the beta-binomial variance was modeled as a function of the total template count across the two samples. Drawn from immuneACCESS, this table holds only the in-frame rearrangements with V and J called that TCRdb kept. Clones are partly lost; checked studies trace under half to an unresolved V gene and leave the rest unexplained. That table supplies the V and J calls and clone size; D and trimming were determined from the DNA. The sample has approximately 130,000 clones on record, 84% of them singletons. Of the sample, 3% to 3.5% falls within the top ten clones.

No immune events, such as infections, were documented for the healthy donors during the collection period. Blood repertoires from healthy donors were used as a training cohort for calibrating time-dependent variance in a beta-binomial model of differential abundance of T-cell clones. There were ten or so healthy donors in the training cohort, of whom 3 were female and 7 were male. On average the donors were 43 years old, and their ages spanned roughly 29 to 70 years. Obtained from a commercial supplier, whole blood was collected from each healthy donor at three time points set about 2 weeks apart. Genomic DNA was extracted from unsorted whole blood for immunosequencing.

The source of this sequence is a person aged 18 to 70 in good health. What was sequenced was blood. In this chain, TRBV16 is recombined with TRBJ1-1; the D gene is perhaps TRBD1, on 5 matching bases. The DNA reads TGTGCCAGCAGCCCATCCGGGGGTACTGAAGCTTTCTTT. Translated, this is CASSPSGGTEAFF.